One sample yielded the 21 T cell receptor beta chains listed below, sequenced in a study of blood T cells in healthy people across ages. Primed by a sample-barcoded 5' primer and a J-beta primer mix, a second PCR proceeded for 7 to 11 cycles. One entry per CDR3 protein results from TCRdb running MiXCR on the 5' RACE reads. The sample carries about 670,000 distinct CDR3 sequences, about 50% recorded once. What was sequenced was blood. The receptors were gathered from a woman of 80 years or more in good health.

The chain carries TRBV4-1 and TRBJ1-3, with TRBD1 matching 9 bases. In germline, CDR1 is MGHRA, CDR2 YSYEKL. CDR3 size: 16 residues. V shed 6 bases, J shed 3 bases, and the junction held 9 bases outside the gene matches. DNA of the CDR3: TGCGCCAGCAGGATGCCGGGACAGGGTAGTGGAAACACCATATATTTT. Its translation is CASRMPGQGSGNTIYF.

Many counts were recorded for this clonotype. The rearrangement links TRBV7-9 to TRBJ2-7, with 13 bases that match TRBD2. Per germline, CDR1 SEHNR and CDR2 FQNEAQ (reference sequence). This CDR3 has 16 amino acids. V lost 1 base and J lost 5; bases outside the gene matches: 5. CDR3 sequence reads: CASSLEGTSGKNEQYF. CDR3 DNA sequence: TGTGCCAGCAGCTTAGAAGGGACTAGCGGGAAGAACGAGCAGTACTTC. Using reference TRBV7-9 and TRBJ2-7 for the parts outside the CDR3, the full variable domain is DTGVSQNPRHKITKRGQNVTFRCDPISEHNRLYWYRQTLGQGPEFLTYFQNEAQLEKSRLLSDRFSAERPKGSFSTLEIQRTEQGDSAMYLCASSLEGTSGKNEQYFGPGTRLTVT.

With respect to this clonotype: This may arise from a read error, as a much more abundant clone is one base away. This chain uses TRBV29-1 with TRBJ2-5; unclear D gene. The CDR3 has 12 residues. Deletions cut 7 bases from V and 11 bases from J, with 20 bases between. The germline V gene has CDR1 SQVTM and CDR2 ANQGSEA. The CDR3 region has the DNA TGCAGCGGGAACGCTGGGTACAATGAGCAGTACTTC. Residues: CSGNAGYNEQYF.

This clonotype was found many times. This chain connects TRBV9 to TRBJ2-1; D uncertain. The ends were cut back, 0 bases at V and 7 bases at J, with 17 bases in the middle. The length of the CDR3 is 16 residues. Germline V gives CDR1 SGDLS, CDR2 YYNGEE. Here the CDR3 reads CASSVGGAGTVNEQFF. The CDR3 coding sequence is TGTGCCAGCAGCGTAGGAGGTGCAGGAACGGTAAATGAGCAGTTCTTC.

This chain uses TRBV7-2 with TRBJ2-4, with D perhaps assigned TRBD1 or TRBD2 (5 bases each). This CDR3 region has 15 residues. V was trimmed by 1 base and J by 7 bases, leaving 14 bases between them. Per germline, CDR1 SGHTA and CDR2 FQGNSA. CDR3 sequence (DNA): TGTGCCAGCAGCTTAGTGAGGGGTAGCGTGAACATTCAGTACTTC. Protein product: CASSLVRGSVNIQYF.

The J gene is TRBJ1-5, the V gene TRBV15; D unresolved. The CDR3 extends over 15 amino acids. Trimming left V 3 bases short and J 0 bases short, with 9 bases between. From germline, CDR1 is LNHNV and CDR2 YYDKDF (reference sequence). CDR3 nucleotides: TGTGCCACCAGCAGGCCAAAGAATAGCAATCAGCCCCAGCATTTT. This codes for CATSRPKNSNQPQHF.

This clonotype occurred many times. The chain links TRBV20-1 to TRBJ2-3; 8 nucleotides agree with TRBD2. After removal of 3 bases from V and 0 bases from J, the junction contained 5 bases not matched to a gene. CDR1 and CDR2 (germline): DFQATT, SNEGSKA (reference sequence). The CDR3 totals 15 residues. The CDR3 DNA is TGCAGTGCTAGGGGTAGCGGGATCAGCACAGATACGCAGTATTTT. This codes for CSARGSGISTDTQYF.

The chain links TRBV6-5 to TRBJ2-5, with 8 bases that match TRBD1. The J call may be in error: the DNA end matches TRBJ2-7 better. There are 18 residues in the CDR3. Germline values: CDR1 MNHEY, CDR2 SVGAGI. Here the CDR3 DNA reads TGTGCCAGCAGTTACTTGAGAATGACGACAGGGGCCTCCTACGAGCAGTACTTC. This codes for CASSYLRMTTGASYEQYF.

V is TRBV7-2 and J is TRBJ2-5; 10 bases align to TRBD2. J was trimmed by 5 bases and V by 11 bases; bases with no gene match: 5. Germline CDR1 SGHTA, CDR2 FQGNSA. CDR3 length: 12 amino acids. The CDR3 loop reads CASSGRGETQYF. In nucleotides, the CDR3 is TGTGCCTCTAGCGGGAGAGGGGAGACCCAGTACTTC.

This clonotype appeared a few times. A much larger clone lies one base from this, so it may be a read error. The CDR3 here is CASSYSAGSSYNEQYF. The CDR3 DNA sequence: TGTGCCAGCAGTTACTCGGCCGGGAGCTCCTACAATGAGCAGTACTTC. The V and J genes are TRBV6-6 and TRBJ2-1; D is perhaps TRBD2 (6 bases). The end of the DNA is better explained by TRBJ2-7, so the J call may be wrong. Germline V gene data show CDR1 as MNHNY and CDR2 as SVGAGI (reference sequence). This CDR3 region has 16 residues.

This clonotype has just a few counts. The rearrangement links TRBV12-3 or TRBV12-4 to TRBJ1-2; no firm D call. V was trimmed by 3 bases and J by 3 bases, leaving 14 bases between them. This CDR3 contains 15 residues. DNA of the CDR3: TGTGCCAGCAGTTTTGGTTATGCCGCATACTATGGCTACACCTTC. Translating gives CASSFGYAAYYGYTF.

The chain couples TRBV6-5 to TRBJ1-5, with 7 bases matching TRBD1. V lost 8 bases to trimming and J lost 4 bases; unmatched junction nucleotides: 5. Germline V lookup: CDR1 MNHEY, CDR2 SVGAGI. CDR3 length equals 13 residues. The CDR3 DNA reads TGTGCCAGCCAGGGGGACCATAATCAGCCCCAGCATTTT. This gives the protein CASQGDHNQPQHF.

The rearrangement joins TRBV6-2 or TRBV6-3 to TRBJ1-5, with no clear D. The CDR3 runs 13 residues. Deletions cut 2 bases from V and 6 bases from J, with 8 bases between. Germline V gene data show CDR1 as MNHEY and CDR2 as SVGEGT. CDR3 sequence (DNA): TGTGCCAGCAGTTACGTGGGAAGTCAGCCCCAGCATTTT. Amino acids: CASSYVGSQPQHF.

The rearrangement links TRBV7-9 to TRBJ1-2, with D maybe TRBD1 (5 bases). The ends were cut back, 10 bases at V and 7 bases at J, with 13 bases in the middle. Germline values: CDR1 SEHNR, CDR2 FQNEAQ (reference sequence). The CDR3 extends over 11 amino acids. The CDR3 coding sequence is TGTGCCACCCGACAGACGACTGGCTACACCTTC. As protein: CATRQTTGYTF.

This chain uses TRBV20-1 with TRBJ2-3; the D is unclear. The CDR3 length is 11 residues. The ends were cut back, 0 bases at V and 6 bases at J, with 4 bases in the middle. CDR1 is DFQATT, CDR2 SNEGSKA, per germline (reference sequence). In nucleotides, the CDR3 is TGCAGTGCTAGAGATAGGGATACGCAGTATTTT. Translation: CSARDRDTQYF.

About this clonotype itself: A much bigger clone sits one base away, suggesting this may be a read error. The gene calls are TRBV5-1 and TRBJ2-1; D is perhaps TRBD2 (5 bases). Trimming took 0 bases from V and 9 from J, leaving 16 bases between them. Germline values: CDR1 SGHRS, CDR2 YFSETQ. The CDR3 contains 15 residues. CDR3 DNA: TGCGCCAGCAGCTTGGCCCCAACTAGTAGCAGTGAGCAGTTCTTC. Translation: CASSLAPTSSSEQFF.

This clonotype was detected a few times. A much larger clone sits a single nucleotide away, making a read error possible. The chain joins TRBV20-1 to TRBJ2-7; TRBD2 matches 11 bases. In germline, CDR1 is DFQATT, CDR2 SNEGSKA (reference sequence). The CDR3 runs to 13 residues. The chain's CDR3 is CSLAGLADNEQYF. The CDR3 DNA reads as TGCAGCCTCGCGGGACTAGCGGACAATGAGCAGTACTTC.

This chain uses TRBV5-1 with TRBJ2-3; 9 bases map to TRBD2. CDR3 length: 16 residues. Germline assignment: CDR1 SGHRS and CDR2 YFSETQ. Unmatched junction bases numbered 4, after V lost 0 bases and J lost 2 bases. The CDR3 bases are TGCGCCAGCAGCTTGGGTAGCGGGGGTGTCACAGATACGCAGTATTTT. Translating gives CASSLGSGGVTDTQYF.

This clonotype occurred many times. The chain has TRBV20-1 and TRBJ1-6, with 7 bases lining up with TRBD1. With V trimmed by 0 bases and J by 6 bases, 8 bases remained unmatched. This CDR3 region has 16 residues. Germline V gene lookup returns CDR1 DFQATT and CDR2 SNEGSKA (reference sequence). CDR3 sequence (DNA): TGCAGTGCTAGAGATAACCCGGGACAGCCTAATTCACCCCTCCACTTT. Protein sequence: CSARDNPGQPNSPLHF.

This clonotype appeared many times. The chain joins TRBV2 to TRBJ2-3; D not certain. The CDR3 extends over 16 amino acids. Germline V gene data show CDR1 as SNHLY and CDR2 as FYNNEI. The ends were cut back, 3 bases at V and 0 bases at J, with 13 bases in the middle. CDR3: CASSDTLPTSTDTQYF. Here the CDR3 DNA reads TGTGCCAGCAGTGATACCCTACCTACGAGCACAGATACGCAGTATTTT.

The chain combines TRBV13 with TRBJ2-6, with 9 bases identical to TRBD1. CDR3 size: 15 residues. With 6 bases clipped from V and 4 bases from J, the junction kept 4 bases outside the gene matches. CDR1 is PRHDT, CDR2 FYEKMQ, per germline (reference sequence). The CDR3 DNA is TGTGCCAGCAGGATACAGGGGGCCGGGGCCAACGTCCTGACTTTC. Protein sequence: CASRIQGAGANVLTF.